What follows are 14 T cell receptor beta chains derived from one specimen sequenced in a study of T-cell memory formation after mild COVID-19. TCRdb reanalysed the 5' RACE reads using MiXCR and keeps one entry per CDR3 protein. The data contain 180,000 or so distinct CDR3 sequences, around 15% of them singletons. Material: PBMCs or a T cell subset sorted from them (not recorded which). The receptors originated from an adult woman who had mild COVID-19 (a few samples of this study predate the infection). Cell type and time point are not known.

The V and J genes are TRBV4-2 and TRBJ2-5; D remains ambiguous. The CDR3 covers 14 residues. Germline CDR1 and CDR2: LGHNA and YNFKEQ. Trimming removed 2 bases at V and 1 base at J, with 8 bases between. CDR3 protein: CASSQSETQETQYF. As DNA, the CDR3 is TGTGCCAGCAGCCAAAGCGAAACCCAAGAGACCCAGTACTTC.

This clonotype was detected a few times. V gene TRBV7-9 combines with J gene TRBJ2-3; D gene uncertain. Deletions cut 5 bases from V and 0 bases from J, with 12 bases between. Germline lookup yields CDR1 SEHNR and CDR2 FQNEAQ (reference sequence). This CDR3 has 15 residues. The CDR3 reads CASSRMASSTDTQYF. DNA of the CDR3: TGTGCCAGCAGCCGTATGGCGTCTAGCACAGATACGCAGTATTTT.

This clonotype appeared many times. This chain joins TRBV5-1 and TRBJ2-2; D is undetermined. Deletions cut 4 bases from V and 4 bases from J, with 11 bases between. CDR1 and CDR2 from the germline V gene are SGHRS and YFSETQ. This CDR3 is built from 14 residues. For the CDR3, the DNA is TGCGCCAGCAGCCTCCCAGGAACCACCGGGGAGCTGTTTTTT. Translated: CASSLPGTTGELFF.

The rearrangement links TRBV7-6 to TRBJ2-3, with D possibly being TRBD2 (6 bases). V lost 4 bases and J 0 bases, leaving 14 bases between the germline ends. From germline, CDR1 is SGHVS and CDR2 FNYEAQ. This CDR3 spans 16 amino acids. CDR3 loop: CASSSPLASSTDTQYF. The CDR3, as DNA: TGTGCCAGCAGCTCCCCTCTAGCGAGCAGCACAGATACGCAGTATTTT.

The CDR3: CAWRGHLNTEAFF. DNA of the CDR3: TGTGCCTGGAGGGGACACCTCAACACTGAAGCTTTCTTT. The V gene is TRBV30, the J gene TRBJ1-1; perhaps TRBD1 as D (6 bases). V shed 3 bases and J shed 2 bases, with 10 bases lying between them. The CDR3 extends over 13 amino acids. In germline, CDR1 is GTSNPN, CDR2 SVGIG (reference sequence).

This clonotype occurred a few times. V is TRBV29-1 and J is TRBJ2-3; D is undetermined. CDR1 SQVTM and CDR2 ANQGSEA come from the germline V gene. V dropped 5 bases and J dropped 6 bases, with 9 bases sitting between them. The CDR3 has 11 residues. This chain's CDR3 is CSVYLMDTQYF. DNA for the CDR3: TGCAGCGTTTACCTAATGGATACGCAGTATTTT.

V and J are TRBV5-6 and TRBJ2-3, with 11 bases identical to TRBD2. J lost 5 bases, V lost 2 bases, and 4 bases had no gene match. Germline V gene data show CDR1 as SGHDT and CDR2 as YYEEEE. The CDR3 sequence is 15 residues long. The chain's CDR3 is CASSLLAGVKDTQYF. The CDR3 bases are TGTGCCAGCAGCTTACTAGCGGGGGTTAAAGATACGCAGTATTTT.

CDR3 loop: CASSEAGGNQPQHF. The CDR3 DNA is TGTGCCAGCAGTGAGGCAGGCGGCAATCAGCCCCAGCATTTT. The V gene is TRBV6-4, the J gene TRBJ1-5; D gene uncertain. V was pared by 3 bases and J by 2 bases, with 8 bases between. In germline, CDR1 is MRHNA, CDR2 SNTAGT. This CDR3 region has 14 residues.

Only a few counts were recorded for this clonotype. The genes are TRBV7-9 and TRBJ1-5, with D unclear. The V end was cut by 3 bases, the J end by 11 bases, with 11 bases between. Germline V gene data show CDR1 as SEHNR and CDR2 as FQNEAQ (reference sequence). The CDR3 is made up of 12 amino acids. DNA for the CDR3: TGTGCCAGCAGCTTGAGTGATTGGGCCCAGCATTTT. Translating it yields CASSLSDWAQHF.

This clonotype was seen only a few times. The CDR3 coding sequence is TGTGCCAGCAGTTACTCGCAAGCCAATGAGCAGTTCTTC. Its translation is CASSYSQANEQFF. The chain employs TRBV6-2 or TRBV6-3 and TRBJ2-1; no clear D. V was pared by 0 bases and J by 6 bases, with 6 bases between. The germline gives CDR1 MNHEY, CDR2 SVGEGT. The CDR3 is made up of 13 amino acids.

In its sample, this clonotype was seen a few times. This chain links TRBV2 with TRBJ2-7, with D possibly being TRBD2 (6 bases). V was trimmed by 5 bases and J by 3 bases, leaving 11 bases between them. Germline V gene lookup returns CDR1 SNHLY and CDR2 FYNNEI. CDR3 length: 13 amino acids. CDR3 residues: CASSPRLGYEQYF. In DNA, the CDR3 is TGTGCCAGCAGTCCTCGACTAGGCTACGAGCAGTACTTC.

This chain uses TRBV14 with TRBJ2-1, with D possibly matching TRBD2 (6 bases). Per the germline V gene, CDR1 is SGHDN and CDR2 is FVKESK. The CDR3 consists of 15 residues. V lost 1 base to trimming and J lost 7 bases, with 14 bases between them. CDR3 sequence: CASSQVEDYFNEQFF. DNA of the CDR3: TGTGCCAGCAGCCAAGTTGAGGACTACTTTAATGAGCAGTTCTTC.

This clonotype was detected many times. The CDR3 DNA sequence: TGCGCCAGCAGCTTGGACAGTTCTAACTATGGCTACACCTTC. As protein: CASSLDSSNYGYTF. This chain links TRBV5-1 with TRBJ1-2; no firm D call. Germline V gene lookup returns CDR1 SGHRS and CDR2 YFSETQ. This CDR3 has 14 residues. The germline V and J ends were trimmed by 0 bases and 0 bases, with 6 bases remaining between them.

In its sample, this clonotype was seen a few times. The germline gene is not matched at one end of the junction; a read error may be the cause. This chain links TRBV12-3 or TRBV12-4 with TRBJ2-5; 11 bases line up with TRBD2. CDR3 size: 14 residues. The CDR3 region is CASRLAGGPKTQYF. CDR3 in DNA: TGTGCCAGCAGGTTAGCGGGAGGGCCGAAGACCCAGTACTTC.